This TCR beta chain was recorded in a study of chemoradiotherapy in HPV16-positive cancers. Overall study: Candidate HPV-specific T-cell clones and common TCR motifs came from functional assays in a couple of HPV16-positive patients.

Study-wide results and caveats: Only a couple of HPV16-positive patients supplied the functional HPV-specificity definition. Candidate HPV-specific clones and E7-related TCR motifs grew in tumor during treatment.

This CDR3 is built from 14 residues. V was pared by 11 bases and J by 0 bases, with 11 bases between. Germline CDR1 is MGHDK and CDR2 is SYGVNS. Notes on this clone: No antigen is known for it.

Data came from immunoSEQ multiplex PCR; TCRdb stores just in-frame clones and leaves some out. The sample lists 12,000 to 15,000 clones, roughly 88% occurring once. Repertoires were sampled repeatedly during chemoradiotherapy. The clonotype comes from a human donor with HPV-associated anogenital cancer. This material consisted of blood, taken from a patient who underwent chemoradiotherapy. The chain is built from TRBV25-1 and TRBJ2-6; D not resolved. CDR3 protein: CAVGGTSGANVLTF. In nucleotides, the CDR3 is TGTGCCGTTGGCGGCACCTCTGGGGCCAACGTCCTGACTTTC.